Shown below are 21 T cell receptor beta chains from a single sample sequenced in a study of blood T cell repertoires in COVID-19 (dated by TCRdb to about 2020). The library was obtained by the immunoSEQ multiplex PCR assay. TCRdb stores this immuneACCESS table with in-frame sequences only. Part of the clones is absent; in the studies checked, under half of the shortfall reflects unresolved V genes, and no reason is known for the rest. Within this sample are some 180,000 clones, with approximately 85% of them counted one time only. The ten top clones hold around 7.5% of the sample. The sequenced material came from peripheral blood. Every receptor here comes from a woman aged 55-70 years with acute or convalescent COVID-19.

The rearrangement joins TRBV28 to TRBJ1-5; 8 positions agree with TRBD1. The J segment lost 7 bases and the V segment lost 5 bases, leaving 10 bases of the junction unmatched. This CDR3 contains 15 residues. Germline CDR1 reads MDHEN; CDR2 reads SYDVKM. The CDR3 here is CASSPGQGGRQPQHF. CDR3 nucleotides: TGTGCCAGCAGTCCCGGACAGGGAGGAAGGCAGCCCCAGCATTTT. The full variable domain, rest sourced from reference TRBV28 and TRBJ1-5, is DVKVTQSSRYLVKRTGEKVFLECVQDMDHENMFWYRQDPGLGLRLIYFSYDVKMKEKGDIPEGYSVSREKKERFSLILESASTNQTSMYLCASSPGQGGRQPQHFGDGTRLSIL.

The chain joins TRBV6-5 to TRBJ1-1; D is undetermined. The CDR3 loop spans 13 amino acids. Trimming took off 8 bases at V and 6 bases at J, with 16 bases between the two ends. Germline values: CDR1 MNHEY, CDR2 SVGAGI. The CDR3 here is CASGGILSSEAFF. The CDR3 bases are TGTGCCAGCGGAGGGATTTTGAGCTCTGAAGCTTTCTTT.

About this clone itself: The junction and the germline gene differ at one end; a read error may be behind it. This chain uses TRBV7-9 with TRBJ2-7; the match to TRBD2 covers 9 bases. The V gene's germline CDR1 is SEHNR and CDR2 FQNEAQ (reference sequence). The CDR3 consists of 14 residues. The CDR3 loop is CVSSPRGRAYEQYF. CDR3 in DNA: TGTGTCAGCAGCCCCCGCGGGAGGGCTTACGAGCAGTACTTC.

With regard to this clone: Germline and junction disagree at one end, which may indicate a read error. The chain recombines TRBV11-2 with TRBJ1-1; D possibly corresponds to TRBD1 (6 bases). Looked up from germline, CDR1 is SGHAT and CDR2 is FQNNGV. This CDR3 is built from 9 residues. The CDR3 DNA reads as TGTGCCAGCAGCCTTACTCAGGGGTTT. This codes for CASSLTQGF.

CDR3 region: CASTRIDTTNEKLFF. CDR3 DNA sequence: TGTGCCAGCACCAGAATAGATACAACTAATGAAAAACTGTTTTTT. The V gene is TRBV7-9, the J gene TRBJ1-4, with D unclear. Germline CDR1 SEHNR, CDR2 FQNEAQ (reference sequence). The CDR3 has 15 amino acids. V was shortened by 7 bases and J by 0 bases, with 12 bases between the two germline ends.

The V call is TRBV5-4, the J call TRBJ1-2; 8 nucleotides align to TRBD1. CDR3 length equals 14 residues. The V segment lost 0 bases and the J segment 8 bases; nucleotides outside the gene matches: 6. Looked up from germline, CDR1 is SGHNT and CDR2 is YYREEE (reference sequence). The CDR3 reads CASSLVQGAGGYTF. The CDR3 nucleotides are TGTGCCAGCAGCTTGGTGCAGGGGGCAGGGGGCTACACCTTC.

The V and J genes are TRBV9 and TRBJ1-1, with TRBD1 as a possible D gene (5 bases). This CDR3 comprises 15 residues. The V end was cut by 4 bases, the J end by 5 bases, with 18 bases between. The germline V gene encodes CDR1 SGDLS and CDR2 YYNGEE. CDR3 sequence (DNA): TGTGCCAGCAGCCAGGATCCCCAGGGTACAACTGAAGCTTTCTTT. As protein: CASSQDPQGTTEAFF.

This clone is a singleton in its sample. In DNA form, the CDR3 reads TGCGCCAGCAGCCCTCTAGCGGGAGTGGGGGTCGGCCAGTACTTC. Translated: CASSPLAGVGVGQYF. The chain joins TRBV5-1 to TRBJ2-5, with 10 bases aligning to TRBD2. The CDR3 contains 15 residues. Germline V gene sequence: CDR1 SGHRS, CDR2 YFSETQ. V trimming: 4 bases; J trimming: 10 bases; junction bases outside the gene matches: 13.

This clone appeared a single time. The V and J genes are TRBV7-2 and TRBJ1-5; D is unclear. The CDR3 spans 12 residues. CDR1 and CDR2 from the germline V gene are SGHTA and FQGNSA. V gave up 2 bases and J gave up 11 bases, with 10 bases separating them. The CDR3 nucleotides read TGTGCCAGCAGCTTATCAGGTGAGACCCAGCATTTT. Translating gives CASSLSGETQHF.

Worth noting for this clone: The same CDR3 is also encoded by other DNA sequences in this sample. The chain carries TRBV6-5 and TRBJ2-5; D gene ambiguous. Trimming cost V 7 bases and J 3 bases, with 3 bases left between them. Germline values: CDR1 MNHEY, CDR2 SVGAGI. This CDR3 is built from 10 residues. The CDR3 region is CASTEETQYF. For the CDR3, the DNA is TGTGCCAGCACCGAAGAGACCCAGTACTTC.

The rearrangement links TRBV9 to TRBJ1-6, with D tentatively TRBD1 (5 bases). Germline CDR1 and CDR2: SGDLS and YYNGEE. The CDR3 sequence is 17 residues long. Trimming cost V 0 bases and J 6 bases, with 16 bases left between them. CDR3 coding DNA: TGTGCCAGCAGCGTAGAGTCGGGTGGGGGGTCTAATTCACCCCTCCACTTT. Its protein is CASSVESGGGSNSPLHF.

The V call is TRBV28, the J call TRBJ2-7; D gene unclear. The V end lost 6 bases, the J end lost 0 bases, and 15 bases lay between the germline ends. The CDR3 consists of 15 residues. CDR1 and CDR2 (germline): MDHEN, SYDVKM. In nucleotides, the CDR3 is TGTGCCAGCAGCCGTGCAGGTCGGAACTCCTACGAGCAGTACTTC. It yields the protein CASSRAGRNSYEQYF. Combining the CDR3 with reference TRBV28 and TRBJ2-7 gives the whole variable domain DVKVTQSSRYLVKRTGEKVFLECVQDMDHENMFWYRQDPGLGLRLIYFSYDVKMKEKGDIPEGYSVSREKKERFSLILESASTNQTSMYLCASSRAGRNSYEQYFGPGTRLTVT.

The table lists this clone with a few counts. This chain uses TRBV19 with TRBJ2-1, with TRBD2 matching 14 bases. V was clipped by 5 bases and J by 0 bases; unmatched bases: 9. The germline V gene encodes CDR1 LNHDA and CDR2 SQIVND (reference sequence). The CDR3 is 19 amino acids. This CDR3 reads CASSLDSGTSGSSYNEQFF. In DNA form, the CDR3 reads TGTGCCAGTAGTTTGGATTCCGGGACTAGCGGGAGCTCCTACAATGAGCAGTTCTTC.

The chain carries TRBV10-2 and TRBJ2-7; 7 bases align to TRBD1. The CDR3 has 12 residues. Germline V CDR1 and CDR2: WSHSY, SAAADI. The V segment lost 4 bases and the J segment 8 bases; nucleotides outside the gene matches: 5. The CDR3 here is CASSVTGVQQYF. The CDR3 bases are TGCGCCAGCAGTGTTACAGGGGTGCAGCAGTACTTC.

The rearrangement links TRBV2 to TRBJ2-3; D is perhaps TRBD1 (5 bases). Germline-derived CDR1 and CDR2 are SNHLY and FYNNEI. The CDR3 sequence is 15 residues long. V gave up 3 bases and J gave up 3 bases, with 13 bases separating them. The CDR3 is CASSDEGVGTDTQYF. The CDR3 nucleotides read TGTGCCAGCAGTGATGAAGGGGTAGGGACAGATACGCAGTATTTT.

This chain uses TRBV6-5 with TRBJ2-1; weak D call: TRBD1 (5 bases). The CDR3 spans 12 residues. V was clipped by 5 bases and J by 9 bases, with 11 bases between them. The germline V gene encodes CDR1 MNHEY and CDR2 SVGAGI. The CDR3 sequence is CASSTGITEQFF. CDR3 DNA sequence: TGTGCCAGCAGTACAGGTATCACTGAGCAGTTCTTC.

The V call is TRBV5-1, the J call TRBJ2-2, with a tentative D call TRBD1 (6 bases). The germline V gene encodes CDR1 SGHRS and CDR2 YFSETQ. The germline V and J ends were trimmed by 4 bases and 6 bases, with 13 bases remaining between them. This CDR3 has 14 amino acids. The CDR3 DNA follows: TGCGCCAGCAGCCAACAACAGGGTCCCGGGGAGCTGTTTTTT. Residues: CASSQQQGPGELFF.

The gene calls are TRBV9 and TRBJ2-1, with D possibly being TRBD1 (5 bases). CDR1 and CDR2 (germline): SGDLS, YYNGEE. This CDR3 has 16 amino acids. V was cut by 4 bases and J by 5 bases, with 19 bases left in between. Here the CDR3 DNA reads TGTGCCAGCAGCTGGGGTCAGGGATTGGGTAACAATGAGCAGTTCTTC. As protein: CASSWGQGLGNNEQFF.

For this clone: Other nucleotide sequences from this sample produce the same CDR3. V gene TRBV6-1 combines with J gene TRBJ2-5; D uncertain. Germline V lookup: CDR1 MNHNS, CDR2 SASEGT. Trimming shortened V by 0 bases and J by 4 bases, and 3 bases separated the two germline ends. This CDR3 is 12 amino acids long. The CDR3 loop reads CASSEAGETQYF. Here the CDR3 DNA reads TGTGCCAGCAGTGAAGCCGGAGAGACCCAGTACTTC.

This clone came up a few times. The V call is TRBV11-2, the J call TRBJ2-7; a weak D match, TRBD2 (6 bases). The CDR3 totals 13 residues. Per the germline V gene, CDR1 is SGHAT and CDR2 is FQNNGV. Trimming took 0 bases from V and 7 from J, leaving 10 bases between them. The CDR3 spells CASSLDPLAEQYF. The CDR3 nucleotides read TGTGCCAGCAGCTTAGATCCCCTAGCGGAGCAGTACTTC.

The gene calls are TRBV12-5 and TRBJ2-5; TRBD1 matches 8 bases. J lost 6 bases, V lost 5 bases, and 5 bases had no gene match. Germline CDR1 LGHNT, CDR2 FRNRAP. This CDR3 is built from 13 residues. The CDR3 region is CASGQDRAKTQYF. CDR3 nucleotide sequence: TGTGCTAGTGGTCAGGACAGGGCAAAGACCCAGTACTTC.